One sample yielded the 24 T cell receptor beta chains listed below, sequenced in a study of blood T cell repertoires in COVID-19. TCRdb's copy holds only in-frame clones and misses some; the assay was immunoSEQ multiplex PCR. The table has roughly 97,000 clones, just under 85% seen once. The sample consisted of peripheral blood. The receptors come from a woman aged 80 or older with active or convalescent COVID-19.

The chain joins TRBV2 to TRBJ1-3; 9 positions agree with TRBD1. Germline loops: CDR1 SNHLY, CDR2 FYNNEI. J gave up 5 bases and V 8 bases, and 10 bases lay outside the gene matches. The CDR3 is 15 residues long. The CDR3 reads CASLSSGTGRNTIYF. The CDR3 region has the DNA TGTGCCAGCCTATCCTCAGGGACAGGGCGAAACACCATATATTTT.

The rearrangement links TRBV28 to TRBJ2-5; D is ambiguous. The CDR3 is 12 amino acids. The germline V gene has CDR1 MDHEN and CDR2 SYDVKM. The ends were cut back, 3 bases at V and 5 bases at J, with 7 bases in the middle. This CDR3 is CASSFLLETQYF. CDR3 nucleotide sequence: TGTGCCAGCAGTTTCCTGTTGGAGACCCAGTACTTC.

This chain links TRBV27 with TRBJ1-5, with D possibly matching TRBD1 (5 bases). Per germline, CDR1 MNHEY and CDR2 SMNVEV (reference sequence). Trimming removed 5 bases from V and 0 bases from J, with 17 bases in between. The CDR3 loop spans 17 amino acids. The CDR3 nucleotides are TGTGCCAGCAGTCCCCGGGTGGGAGGGGATAGCAATCAGCCCCAGCATTTT. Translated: CASSPRVGGDSNQPQHF.

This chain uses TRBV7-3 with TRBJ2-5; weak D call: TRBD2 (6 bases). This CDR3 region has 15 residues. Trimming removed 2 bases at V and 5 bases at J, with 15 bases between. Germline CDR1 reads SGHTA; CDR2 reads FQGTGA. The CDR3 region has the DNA TGTGCCAGCAGCTTACTGGGGACTCTTGGGGAGACCCAGTACTTC. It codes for CASSLLGTLGETQYF.

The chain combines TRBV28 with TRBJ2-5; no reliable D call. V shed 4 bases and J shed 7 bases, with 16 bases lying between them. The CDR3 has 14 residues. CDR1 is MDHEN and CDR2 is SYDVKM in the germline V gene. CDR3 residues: CASSSGSPKTTQYF. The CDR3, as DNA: TGTGCCAGCAGTTCAGGATCCCCAAAGACGACCCAGTACTTC.

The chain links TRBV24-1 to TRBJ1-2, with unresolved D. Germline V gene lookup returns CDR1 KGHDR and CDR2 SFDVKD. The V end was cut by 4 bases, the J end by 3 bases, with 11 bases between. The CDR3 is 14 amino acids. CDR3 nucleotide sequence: TGTGCCACCAGTGAAGATCCCGAGGACTATGGCTACACCTTC. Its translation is CATSEDPEDYGYTF.

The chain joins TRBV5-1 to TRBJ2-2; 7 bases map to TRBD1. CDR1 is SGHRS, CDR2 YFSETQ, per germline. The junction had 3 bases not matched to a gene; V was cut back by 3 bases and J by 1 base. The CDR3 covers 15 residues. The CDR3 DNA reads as TGCGCCAGCAGCTCGGACAGGAGGAACACCGGGGAGCTGTTTTTT. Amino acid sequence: CASSSDRRNTGELFF. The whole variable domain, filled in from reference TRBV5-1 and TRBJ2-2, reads KAGVTQTPRYLIKTRGQQVTLSCSPISGHRSVSWYQQTPGQGLQFLFEYFSETQRNKGNFPGRFSGRQFSNSRSEMNVSTLELGDSALYLCASSSDRRNTGELFFGEGSRLTVL.

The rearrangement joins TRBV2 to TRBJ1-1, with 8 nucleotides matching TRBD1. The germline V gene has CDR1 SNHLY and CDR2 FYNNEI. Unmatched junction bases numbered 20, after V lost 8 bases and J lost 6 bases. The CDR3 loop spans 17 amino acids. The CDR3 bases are TGTGCCAGCCCAAAGGAGACAGGGGTCCCGCTGCGGGCTGAAGCTTTCTTT. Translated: CASPKETGVPLRAEAFF.

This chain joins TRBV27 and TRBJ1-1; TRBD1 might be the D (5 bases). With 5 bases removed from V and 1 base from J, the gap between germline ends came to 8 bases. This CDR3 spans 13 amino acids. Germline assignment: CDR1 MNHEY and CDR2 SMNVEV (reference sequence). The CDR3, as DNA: TGTGCCAGCAGTGCTGACAGGAACACTGAAGCTTTCTTT. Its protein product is CASSADRNTEAFF.

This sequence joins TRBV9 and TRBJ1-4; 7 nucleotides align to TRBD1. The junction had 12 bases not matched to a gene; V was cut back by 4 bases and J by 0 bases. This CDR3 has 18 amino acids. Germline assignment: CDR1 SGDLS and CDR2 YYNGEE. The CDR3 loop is CASSPRQGQGATNEKLFF. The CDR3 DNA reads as TGTGCCAGCAGCCCCCGACAGGGCCAGGGGGCAACTAATGAAAAACTGTTTTTT.

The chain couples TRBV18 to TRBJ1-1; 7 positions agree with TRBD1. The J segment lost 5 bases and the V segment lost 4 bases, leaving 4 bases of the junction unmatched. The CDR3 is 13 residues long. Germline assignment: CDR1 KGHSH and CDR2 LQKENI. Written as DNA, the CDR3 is TGTGCCAGCTCACGACAGGGTCGGACTGAAGCTTTCTTT. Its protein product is CASSRQGRTEAFF. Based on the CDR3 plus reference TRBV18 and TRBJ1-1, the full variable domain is NAGVMQNPRHLVRRRGQEARLRCSPMKGHSHVYWYRQLPEEGLKFMVYLQKENIIDESGMPKERFSAEFPKEGPSILRIQQVVRGDSAAYFCASSRQGRTEAFFGQGTRLTVV.

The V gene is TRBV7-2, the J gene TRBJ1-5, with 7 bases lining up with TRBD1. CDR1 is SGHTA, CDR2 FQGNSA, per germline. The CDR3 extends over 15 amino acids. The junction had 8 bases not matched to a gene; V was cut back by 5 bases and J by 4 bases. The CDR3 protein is CASSIDRTGNQPQHF. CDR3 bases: TGTGCCAGCAGCATCGACAGGACAGGAAATCAGCCCCAGCATTTT.

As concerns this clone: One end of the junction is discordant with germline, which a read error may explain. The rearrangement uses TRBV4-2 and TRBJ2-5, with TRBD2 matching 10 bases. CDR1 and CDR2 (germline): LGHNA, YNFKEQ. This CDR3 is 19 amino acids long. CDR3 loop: CASSQDGVAGGHLQGTQYF. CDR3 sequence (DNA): TGTGCCAGCAGCCAAGACGGGGTAGCGGGGGGCCACCTCCAAGGGACCCAGTACTTC.

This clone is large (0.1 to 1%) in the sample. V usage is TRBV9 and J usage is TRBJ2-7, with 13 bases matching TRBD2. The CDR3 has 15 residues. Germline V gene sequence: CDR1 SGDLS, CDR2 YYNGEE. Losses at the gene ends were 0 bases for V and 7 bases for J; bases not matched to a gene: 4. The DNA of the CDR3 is TGTGCCAGCAGCGTAGGTGGACTAGCGGGAGATGAGCAGTACTTC. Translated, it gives CASSVGGLAGDEQYF.

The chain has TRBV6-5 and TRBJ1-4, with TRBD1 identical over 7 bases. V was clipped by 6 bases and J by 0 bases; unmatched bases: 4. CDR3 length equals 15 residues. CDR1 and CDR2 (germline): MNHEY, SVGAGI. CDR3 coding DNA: TGTGCCAGCAGACCCACAGGGGCAACTAATGAAAAACTGTTTTTT. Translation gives CASRPTGATNEKLFF.

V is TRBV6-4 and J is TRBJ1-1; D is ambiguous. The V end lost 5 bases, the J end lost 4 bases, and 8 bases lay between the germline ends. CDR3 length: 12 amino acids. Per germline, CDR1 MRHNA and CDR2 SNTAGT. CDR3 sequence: CASSRHITEAFF. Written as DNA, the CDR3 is TGTGCCAGCAGTAGACATATCACTGAAGCTTTCTTT.

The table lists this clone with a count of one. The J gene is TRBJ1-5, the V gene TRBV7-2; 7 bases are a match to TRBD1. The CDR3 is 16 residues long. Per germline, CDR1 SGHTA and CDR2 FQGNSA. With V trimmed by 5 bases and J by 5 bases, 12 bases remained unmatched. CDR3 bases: TGTGCCAGCAGCCCCCCCCGACAGGGATTAGATCAGCCCCAGCATTTT. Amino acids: CASSPPRQGLDQPQHF.

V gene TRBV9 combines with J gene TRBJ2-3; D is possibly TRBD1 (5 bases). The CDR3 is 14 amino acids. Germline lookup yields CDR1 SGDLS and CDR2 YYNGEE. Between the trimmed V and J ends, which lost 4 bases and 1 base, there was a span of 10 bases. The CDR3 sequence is CASSPSTGTDTQYF. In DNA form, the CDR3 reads TGTGCCAGCAGCCCTTCGACAGGCACAGATACGCAGTATTTT.

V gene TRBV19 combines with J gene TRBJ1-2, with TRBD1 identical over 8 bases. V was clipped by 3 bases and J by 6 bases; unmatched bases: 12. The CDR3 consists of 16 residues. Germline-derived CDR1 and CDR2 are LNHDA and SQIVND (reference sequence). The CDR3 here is CASSIGQGRKMDGYTF. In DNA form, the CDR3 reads TGTGCCAGTAGTATCGGACAGGGAAGAAAGATGGATGGCTACACCTTC.

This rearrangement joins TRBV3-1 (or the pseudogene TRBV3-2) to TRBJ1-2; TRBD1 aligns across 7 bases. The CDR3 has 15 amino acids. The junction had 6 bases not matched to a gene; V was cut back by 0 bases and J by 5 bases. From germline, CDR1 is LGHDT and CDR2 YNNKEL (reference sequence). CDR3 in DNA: TGTGCCAGCAGCCAAGAGGAGGGGGCGTTTTATGGCTACACCTTC. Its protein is CASSQEEGAFYGYTF.

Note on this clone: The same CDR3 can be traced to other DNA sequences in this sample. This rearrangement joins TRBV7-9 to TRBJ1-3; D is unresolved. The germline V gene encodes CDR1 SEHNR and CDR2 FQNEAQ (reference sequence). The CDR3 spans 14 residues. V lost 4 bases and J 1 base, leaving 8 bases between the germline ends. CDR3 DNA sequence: TGTGCCAGCAGCTCACTCGAATCTGGAAACACCATATATTTT. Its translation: CASSSLESGNTIYF.

Here the CDR3 reads CASSFIWGGPSGPQETQYF. The CDR3, as DNA: TGTGCCAGCAGTTTTATCTGGGGTGGACCTAGCGGACCTCAAGAGACCCAGTACTTC. V usage is TRBV28 and J usage is TRBJ2-5, with 7 bases that match TRBD2. Per germline, CDR1 MDHEN and CDR2 SYDVKM. The CDR3 runs to 19 residues. Germline trimming cut 3 bases from V and 2 bases from J; bases unmatched to any gene: 18.

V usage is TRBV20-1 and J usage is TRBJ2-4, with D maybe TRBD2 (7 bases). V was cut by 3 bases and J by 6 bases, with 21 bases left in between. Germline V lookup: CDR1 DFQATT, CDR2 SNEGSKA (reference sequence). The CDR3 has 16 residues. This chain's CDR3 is CSASTAGAVGGNIQYF. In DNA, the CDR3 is TGCAGTGCTAGTACTGCGGGGGCCGTGGGGGGAAACATTCAGTACTTC.

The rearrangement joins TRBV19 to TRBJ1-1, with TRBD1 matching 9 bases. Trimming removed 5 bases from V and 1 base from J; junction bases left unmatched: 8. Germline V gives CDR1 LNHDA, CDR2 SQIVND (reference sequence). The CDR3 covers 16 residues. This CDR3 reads CASSVPGQGWNTEAFF. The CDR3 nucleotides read TGTGCCAGTAGTGTCCCGGGACAGGGTTGGAACACTGAAGCTTTCTTT.